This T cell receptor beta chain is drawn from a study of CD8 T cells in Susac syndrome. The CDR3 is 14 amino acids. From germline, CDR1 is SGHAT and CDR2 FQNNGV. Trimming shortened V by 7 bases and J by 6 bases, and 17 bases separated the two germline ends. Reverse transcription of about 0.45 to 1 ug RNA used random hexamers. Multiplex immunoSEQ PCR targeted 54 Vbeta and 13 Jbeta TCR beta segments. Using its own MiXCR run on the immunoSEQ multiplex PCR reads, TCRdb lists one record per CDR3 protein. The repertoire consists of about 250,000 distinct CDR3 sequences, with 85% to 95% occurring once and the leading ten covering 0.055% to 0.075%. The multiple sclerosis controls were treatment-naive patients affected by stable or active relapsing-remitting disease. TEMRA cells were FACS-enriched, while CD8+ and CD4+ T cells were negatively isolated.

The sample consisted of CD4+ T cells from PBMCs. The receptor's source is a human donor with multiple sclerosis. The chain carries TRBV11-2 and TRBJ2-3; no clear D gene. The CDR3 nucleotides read TGTGCCAGCACCCCCGGCCGAGCTAGGGATACGCAGTATTTT. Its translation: CASTPGRARDTQYF.